The T cell receptor (beta chain) described here comes from a study of blood T cell repertoires in COVID-19. Study context: The United States, Italy and Spain provided the acute and convalescent COVID-19 samples. PBMCs, B-cell-depleted T cells, or T cells provided the cDNA or gDNA that made up the material.

V dropped 6 bases and J dropped 11 bases, with 11 bases sitting between them. This CDR3 is 12 amino acids long. Germline V gene data show CDR1 as MNHEY and CDR2 as SVGAGI. Methods used by the authors: For nucleated cells, counts were estimated from reference gene primer amplification. The method was immunoSEQ multiplex PCR; TCRdb's version includes in-frame clones alone and lacks a portion of them. That table furnishes V, J and clone size, whereas the DNA furnished D and trimming. The table has some 200,000 clones, approximately 90% seen once; the top ten hold about 5%. The sequencing input was peripheral blood. The TCR originated in a middle-aged woman with acute or convalescent COVID-19. This rearrangement joins TRBV6-5 to TRBJ1-6; D call uncertain. In DNA form, the CDR3 reads TGTGCCAGCAGACAGTCTGGTCCACCCCTCCACTTT. This sequence encodes CASRQSGPPLHF.